Presented here are 14 T cell receptor beta chains from one specimen sequenced in a study of radiation and T cells in renal cell carcinoma. The data were produced by immunoSEQ multiplex PCR, yet TCRdb's version contains in-frame clones alone and is incomplete. The table records approximately 120,000 clones, around 80% of them present only once. Time point reported: baseline pretreatment blood. Treatment noted: 15 Gy SBRT to primary tumor, nephrectomy 4 weeks later. Source: blood, taken from a patient whose treatment included radiotherapy and nephrectomy. The origin of the receptors is a woman in her sixties or seventies with renal cell carcinoma.

This clone was recorded only once. CDR3 in DNA: TGTGCCAGCAGTTTGAAGACTCACAGGGGGAGGAACACCGGGGAGCTGTTTTTT. Residues: CASSLKTHRGRNTGELFF. The rearrangement links TRBV27 to TRBJ2-2; TRBD1 agrees at 8 bases. V shed 3 bases and J 1 base; nucleotides not matched to a gene: 10. This CDR3 region has 18 residues. CDR1 is MNHEY and CDR2 is SMNVEV in the germline V gene (reference sequence).

A note on this clone: One end of the junction fails to match germline, which may point to a read error. The rearrangement links TRBV6-5 to TRBJ2-1; TRBD2 matches 8 bases. This CDR3 region has 15 residues. CDR1 is MNHEY, CDR2 SVGAGI, per germline. CDR3: CASSRSGGQGNGQFF. The DNA of the CDR3 is TGTGCCAGCAGCCGAAGCGGGGGCCAAGGGAATGGGCAGTTCTTC.

The V call is TRBV15, the J call TRBJ1-2, with D uncertain. The germline V and J ends were trimmed by 0 bases and 2 bases, with 13 bases remaining between them. This CDR3 spans 16 amino acids. The V gene's germline CDR1 is LNHNV and CDR2 YYDKDF (reference sequence). In DNA form, the CDR3 reads TGTGCCACCAGCAGAGACCTAGGGCAGCTCAACTATGGCTACACCTTC. Its translation is CATSRDLGQLNYGYTF.

V is TRBV19 and J is TRBJ2-2, with D possibly matching TRBD1 (5 bases). V shed 5 bases and J shed 4 bases, with 11 bases lying between them. Germline V gene lookup returns CDR1 LNHDA and CDR2 SQIVND (reference sequence). The CDR3 runs 14 residues. CDR3 sequence: CASSSQGGTGELFF. The CDR3 DNA is TGTGCCAGTAGTTCTCAGGGTGGCACCGGGGAGCTGTTTTTT. The full variable domain, its missing parts supplied by reference TRBV19 and TRBJ2-2, is DGGITQSPKYLFRKEGQNVTLSCEQNLNHDAMYWYRQDPGQGLRLIYYSQIVNDFQKGDIAEGYSVSREKKESFPLTVTSAQKNPTAFYLCASSSQGGTGELFFGEGSRLTVL.

This rearrangement joins TRBV7-2 to TRBJ1-2, with 9 bases aligning to TRBD1. Germline V gives CDR1 SGHTA, CDR2 FQGNSA. This CDR3 comprises 14 residues. V lost 4 bases to trimming and J lost 8 bases; unmatched junction nucleotides: 8. This CDR3 is CASSSTGGGNGYTF. Written as DNA, the CDR3 is TGTGCCAGCAGCTCGACAGGGGGGGGAAACGGCTACACCTTC.

The rearrangement links TRBV18 to TRBJ1-5; no clear D. The germline V gene has CDR1 KGHSH and CDR2 LQKENI. The germline V and J ends were trimmed by 6 bases and 7 bases, with 19 bases remaining between them. The CDR3 sequence is 15 residues long. The CDR3 nucleotides are TGTGCCAGCTCCCCCGACACCGTAACTAAGCAGCCCCAGCATTTT. This encodes CASSPDTVTKQPQHF.

In this sample, this clone turned up a few times. The chain is built from TRBV4-1 and TRBJ1-5; a weak D match, TRBD1 (6 bases). With 0 bases removed from V and 7 bases from J, the gap between germline ends came to 19 bases. The CDR3 length is 17 residues. CDR1 and CDR2 (germline): MGHRA, YSYEKL. CDR3 bases: TGCGCCAGCAGCCAAGATTGGGGCTCGGGGGGCAGGCAGCCCCAGCATTTT. It specifies CASSQDWGSGGRQPQHF.

V usage is TRBV4-1 and J usage is TRBJ2-3; 10 nucleotides line up with TRBD2. CDR3 length: 17 residues. Trimming removed 5 bases from V and 0 bases from J; junction bases left unmatched: 8. Germline lookup yields CDR1 MGHRA and CDR2 YSYEKL. The DNA of the CDR3 is TGCGCCAGCAGCTTCACTACTAGCGGGGCTAGCACAGATACGCAGTATTTT. Encoded protein: CASSFTTSGASTDTQYF.

The rearrangement joins TRBV5-1 to TRBJ2-5; D possibly corresponds to TRBD1 (7 bases). Germline V gene data show CDR1 as SGHRS and CDR2 as YFSETQ. V lost 3 bases, J lost 5 bases, and 20 bases lay in between. The CDR3 length is 16 residues. CDR3 sequence (DNA): TGCGCCAGCAGCTGGACTCCGACAGGGAGGTCGGAGACCCAGTACTTC. Encoded protein: CASSWTPTGRSETQYF. Using reference TRBV5-1 and TRBJ2-5 for the parts outside the CDR3, the full variable domain is KAGVTQTPRYLIKTRGQQVTLSCSPISGHRSVSWYQQTPGQGLQFLFEYFSETQRNKGNFPGRFSGRQFSNSRSEMNVSTLELGDSALYLCASSWTPTGRSETQYFGPGTRLLVL.

The rearrangement links TRBV6-1 to TRBJ2-5; 10 bases line up with TRBD1. The J segment lost 4 bases and the V segment lost 4 bases, leaving 9 bases of the junction unmatched. Germline V lookup: CDR1 MNHNS, CDR2 SASEGT. There are 16 residues in the CDR3. The CDR3 nucleotides are TGTGCCAGCAGTGGCCGGGACAGGGGATCAGGAGAGACCCAGTACTTC. This translates into CASSGRDRGSGETQYF.

The V call is TRBV19, the J call TRBJ1-2; the match to TRBD1 covers 10 bases. CDR1 and CDR2 (germline): LNHDA, SQIVND (reference sequence). After removal of 7 bases from V and 4 bases from J, the junction contained 9 bases not matched to a gene. This CDR3 is 15 amino acids long. DNA for the CDR3: TGTGCCAGTAACCCCGGGACAGGGGTGAGCTATGGCTACACCTTC. Residues: CASNPGTGVSYGYTF.

V usage is TRBV6-5 and J usage is TRBJ1-1; D unclear. V was clipped by 3 bases and J by 2 bases, with 7 bases between them. CDR1 is MNHEY, CDR2 SVGAGI, per germline. This CDR3 is built from 13 residues. The CDR3 DNA reads TGTGCCAGCAGTTATTGGTCTAACACTGAAGCTTTCTTT. Translating it yields CASSYWSNTEAFF.

This sequence joins TRBV7-9 and TRBJ1-1; maybe TRBD1 (6 bases). This CDR3 has 14 residues. Trimming pared 5 bases from V and 4 bases from J, leaving 14 bases between. The germline V gene encodes CDR1 SEHNR and CDR2 FQNEAQ (reference sequence). This CDR3 reads CASSLGGRFTEAFF. The CDR3 DNA reads as TGTGCCAGCAGCCTAGGGGGTCGGTTCACTGAAGCTTTCTTT.

The CDR3 sequence: CASSEVGTGGGPQHF. The CDR3 DNA sequence: TGTGCCAGCAGTGAAGTGGGGACAGGGGGTGGGCCCCAGCATTTT. The V call is TRBV2, the J call TRBJ1-5, with TRBD1 matching over 11 bases. Per the germline V gene, CDR1 is SNHLY and CDR2 is FYNNEI. The CDR3 spans 15 residues. The V gene end was trimmed by 1 base and the J gene end by 9 bases; junction bases not matched to a gene: 5.